The present TCR beta chain was sequenced within a study of somatic mutations in cytotoxic T cells in rheumatoid arthritis. For the study at large: Right after diagnosis, and before any treatment had started, patient peripheral blood (about 30 ml EDTA) was drawn. Certain V beta antibody-stained T-cell populations, V beta1+ cells sequenced for TCRB among them, were flow-sorted to nearly 100% purity. The study, taken as a whole, reports: A significant difference in CD8+ T-cell clonality was not found between rheumatoid arthritis patients and age-matched healthy controls.

Data came from immunoSEQ multiplex PCR; TCRdb stores just in-frame clones and leaves some out. Among 10,000 to 12,000 clones listed, 65% to 85% were seen once. Positive magnetic bead selection, which isolated the CD4+ and CD8+ cells, was followed by a flow cytometry check of purity. Remarks on this clone: Its target is unknown.

Looked up from germline, CDR1 is SQVTM and CDR2 is ANQGSEA. This CDR3 spans 12 amino acids. Trimming took off 5 bases at V and 0 bases at J, with 7 bases between the two ends. The V and J genes are TRBV29-1 and TRBJ1-1; D unclear. The source is an adult with rheumatoid arthritis. The material sequenced was CD8+ T cells sorted from blood. CDR3 residues: CSVRVMNTEAFF. The CDR3, as DNA: TGCAGCGTTCGGGTTATGAACACTGAAGCTTTCTTT.